This passage covers 27 T cell receptor beta chains from one sample sequenced in a study of cytomegalovirus exposure and HLA in healthy donors. In the PCR, 60 Vbeta and 13 Jbeta primers were used. Generated by immunoSEQ multiplex PCR, the TCRdb table keeps only in-frame clones and is missing some. The data contain 110,000 to 150,000 clones, about three quarters of them seen just once; the ten biggest clones take up around 3.6%. Specimen: PBMCs. Receptors originate from a male donor in good health and CMV-seronegative.

The sample holds a few counts of this clone. J is TRBJ2-7 and V is TRBV7-9; D might be TRBD1 (6 bases). Germline V lookup: CDR1 SEHNR, CDR2 FQNEAQ (reference sequence). The CDR3 runs to 15 residues. The V gene lost 5 bases and the J gene lost 4 bases, with 18 bases spanning the gap. The CDR3 DNA reads TGTGCCAGCAGCCTCGAACAGGGTGTCGGGTACGAGCAGTACTTC. Translating gives CASSLEQGVGYEQYF.

This clone was seen a few times. The chain combines TRBV7-9 with TRBJ2-3; D remains unclear. V gave up 6 bases and J gave up 1 base, with 8 bases separating them. The CDR3 spans 13 residues. Looked up from germline, CDR1 is SEHNR and CDR2 is FQNEAQ (reference sequence). CDR3 protein: CASRSRGTDTQYF. The DNA of the CDR3 is TGTGCCAGCAGAAGTCGGGGCACAGATACGCAGTATTTT. The full variable domain, with the rest looked up from reference TRBV7-9 and TRBJ2-3, is DTGVSQNPRHKITKRGQNVTFRCDPISEHNRLYWYRQTLGQGPEFLTYFQNEAQLEKSRLLSDRFSAERPKGSFSTLEIQRTEQGDSAMYLCASRSRGTDTQYFGPGTRLTVL.

V is TRBV14 and J is TRBJ1-2; D unclear. Germline V gene sequence: CDR1 SGHDN, CDR2 FVKESK. V lost 10 bases, J lost 8 bases, and 17 bases lay in between. The CDR3 runs 12 residues. The chain's CDR3 is CANGEVRGGYTF. In nucleotides, the CDR3 is TGTGCCAATGGAGAGGTCCGCGGGGGCTACACCTTC.

This rearrangement joins TRBV27 to TRBJ2-7; D is unresolved. V gave up 5 bases and J gave up 2 bases, with 7 bases separating them. The CDR3 is 12 amino acids. Germline-derived CDR1 and CDR2 are MNHEY and SMNVEV (reference sequence). CDR3 in amino acids: CASSTMTYEQYF. CDR3 sequence (DNA): TGTGCCAGCAGTACAATGACCTACGAGCAGTACTTC.

This sequence joins TRBV10-3 and TRBJ1-2; TRBD1 might be the D (6 bases). In germline, CDR1 is ENHRY, CDR2 SYGVKD. The CDR3 runs to 13 residues. Trimming removed 4 bases at V and 4 bases at J, with 10 bases between. In nucleotides, the CDR3 is TGTGCCATCAGTGGACAGGAAGGCTATGGCTACACCTTC. Its protein is CAISGQEGYGYTF.

The rearrangement uses TRBV5-1 and TRBJ1-4; 12 bases map to TRBD1. The CDR3 spans 17 residues. Losses at the gene ends were 0 bases for V and 4 bases for J; bases not matched to a gene: 4. Germline values: CDR1 SGHRS, CDR2 YFSETQ. CDR3 protein: CASSLGGQGADNEKLFF. The CDR3 bases are TGCGCCAGCAGCTTGGGGGGACAGGGGGCAGATAATGAAAAACTGTTTTTT.

This clone has just a few counts. The chain recombines TRBV2 with TRBJ2-7; 7 nucleotides match TRBD1. The CDR3 consists of 12 residues. The junction had 2 bases not matched to a gene; V was cut back by 4 bases and J by 5 bases. Germline V lookup: CDR1 SNHLY, CDR2 FYNNEI. The CDR3 spells CASSGQGNEQYF. In DNA, the CDR3 is TGTGCCAGCAGTGGACAGGGTAACGAGCAGTACTTC.

The V call is TRBV5-1, the J call TRBJ1-4, with TRBD1 matching over 7 bases. V trimming: 3 bases; J trimming: 0 bases; junction bases outside the gene matches: 5. Germline lookup yields CDR1 SGHRS and CDR2 YFSETQ. This CDR3 comprises 16 residues. The chain's CDR3 is CASSSRTGTTNEKLFF. The CDR3, as DNA: TGCGCCAGCAGCTCTAGGACAGGCACAACTAATGAAAAACTGTTTTTT.

The chain joins TRBV7-2 to TRBJ1-2; 7 nucleotides agree with TRBD1. Germline V gene sequence: CDR1 SGHTA, CDR2 FQGNSA. V was pared by 4 bases and J by 4 bases, with 3 bases of the junction left unmatched. CDR3 length equals 13 residues. The CDR3 loop reads CASSSGTAYGYTF. Here the CDR3 DNA reads TGTGCCAGCAGCTCCGGGACAGCCTATGGCTACACCTTC.

The chain combines TRBV5-4 with TRBJ1-1; a possible D gene is TRBD1 (5 bases). Germline CDR1 is SGHNT and CDR2 is YYREEE (reference sequence). V shed 1 base and J shed 5 bases, with 9 bases lying between them. This CDR3 has 13 amino acids. The CDR3 DNA is TGTGCCAGCAGCTTGTGGGGGGGAACTGAAGCTTTCTTT. As protein: CASSLWGGTEAFF. The complete variable domain, with remaining parts taken from reference TRBV5-4 and TRBJ1-1, reads ETGVTQSPTHLIKTRGQQVTLRCSSQSGHNTVSWYQQALGQGPQFIFQYYREEENGRGNFPPRFSGLQFPNYSSELNVNALELDDSALYLCASSLWGGTEAFFGQGTRLTVV.

The rearrangement joins TRBV19 to TRBJ2-5; D unclear. There are 15 residues in the CDR3. CDR1 is LNHDA and CDR2 is SQIVND in the germline V gene (reference sequence). The V end was cut by 5 bases, the J end by 1 base, with 14 bases between. CDR3 DNA: TGTGCCAGTAGTGTTCAGGCGACGTCCCAAGAGACCCAGTACTTC. This gives the protein CASSVQATSQETQYF. Variable domain in full (rest from reference TRBV19 and TRBJ2-5): DGGITQSPKYLFRKEGQNVTLSCEQNLNHDAMYWYRQDPGQGLRLIYYSQIVNDFQKGDIAEGYSVSREKKESFPLTVTSAQKNPTAFYLCASSVQATSQETQYFGPGTRLLVL.

V usage is TRBV2 and J usage is TRBJ1-1, with D possibly being TRBD1 (6 bases). Germline V gene sequence: CDR1 SNHLY, CDR2 FYNNEI. The V end was cut by 6 bases, the J end by 5 bases, with 19 bases between. The CDR3 sequence is 15 residues long. CDR3 nucleotides: TGTGCCAGCAGGGGCCTAGGGACAAAGGGAACTGAAGCTTTCTTT. Translating it yields CASRGLGTKGTEAFF.

Concerning this clone: Other DNA sequences in this specimen translate into the identical CDR3. J is TRBJ1-5 and V is TRBV10-3; no reliable D call. The V gene lost 6 bases and the J gene lost 0 bases, with 12 bases spanning the gap. Germline CDR1 and CDR2: ENHRY and SYGVKD. The CDR3 is 15 amino acids. The CDR3 nucleotides read TGTGCCATCAGCGAGGCCAGTTTTAGCAATCAGCCCCAGCATTTT. It yields the protein CAISEASFSNQPQHF.

V and J are TRBV6-5 and TRBJ1-2; the match to TRBD1 covers 10 bases. Germline assignment: CDR1 MNHEY and CDR2 SVGAGI. The J segment lost 6 bases and the V segment lost 2 bases, leaving 9 bases of the junction unmatched. CDR3 length: 16 amino acids. The CDR3 loop reads CASSYNIGQGVNGYTF. CDR3 sequence (DNA): TGTGCCAGCAGTTACAATATAGGACAGGGGGTAAATGGCTACACCTTC.

In this sample, this clone turned up a few times. Additional DNA sequences in this sample encode the identical CDR3. The rearrangement links TRBV6-5 to TRBJ1-1, with 8 nucleotides matching TRBD1. This CDR3 region has 15 residues. Trimming cost V 5 bases and J 7 bases; bases outside gene matches: 12. Germline lookup yields CDR1 MNHEY and CDR2 SVGAGI. CDR3 amino acids: CASSPDGTGFLEAFF. The DNA for the CDR3 is TGTGCCAGCAGTCCCGACGGGACAGGCTTCCTTGAAGCTTTCTTT.

V gene TRBV7-9 combines with J gene TRBJ2-7, with 8 bases aligning to TRBD1. The junction had 8 bases not matched to a gene; V was cut back by 5 bases and J by 5 bases. Germline loops: CDR1 SEHNR, CDR2 FQNEAQ (reference sequence). The CDR3 has 14 amino acids. CDR3 region: CASSPGQGIDEQYF. For the CDR3, the DNA is TGTGCCAGCAGCCCAGGACAGGGAATCGACGAGCAGTACTTC.

This chain joins TRBV7-3 and TRBJ1-2; tentative D call: TRBD1 (5 bases). CDR1 and CDR2 (germline): SGHTA, FQGTGA. The CDR3 sequence is 14 residues long. The V and J ends lost 4 bases and 6 bases respectively, with 15 bases between them. The CDR3 coding sequence is TGTGCCAGCAGCTCCCACTCCCAGGGTGATGGCTACACCTTC. Translated, it gives CASSSHSQGDGYTF.

The rearrangement joins TRBV5-1 to TRBJ2-1; TRBD2 aligns across 9 bases. Trimming at V came to 0 bases and at J to 5 bases, leaving 3 bases not matched to a gene. CDR3 size: 15 residues. CDR1 is SGHRS and CDR2 is YFSETQ in the germline V gene. The CDR3 nucleotides are TGCGCCAGCAGCTTGGGACTAGCGGAGAACAATGAGCAGTTCTTC. Amino acid sequence: CASSLGLAENNEQFF. The entire variable domain, with the rest obtained from reference TRBV5-1 and TRBJ2-1, is as follows: KAGVTQTPRYLIKTRGQQVTLSCSPISGHRSVSWYQQTPGQGLQFLFEYFSETQRNKGNFPGRFSGRQFSNSRSEMNVSTLELGDSALYLCASSLGLAENNEQFFGPGTRLTVL.

The chain couples TRBV10-3 to TRBJ1-6; 7 nucleotides match TRBD1. Per germline, CDR1 ENHRY and CDR2 SYGVKD. The CDR3 consists of 17 residues. With 5 bases clipped from V and 0 bases from J, the junction kept 7 bases outside the gene matches. The CDR3 nucleotides are TGTGCCATCAGTACCCATGACAGGGACTCCTATAATTCACCCCTCCACTTT. Protein product: CAISTHDRDSYNSPLHF.

To note about this clone: This sample also contains other DNA sequences that code for the same CDR3. The chain uses TRBV18 and TRBJ2-7, with 9 positions matching TRBD1. Looked up from germline, CDR1 is KGHSH and CDR2 is LQKENI. V lost 3 bases to trimming and J lost 2 bases; unmatched junction nucleotides: 2. There are 14 residues in the CDR3. The CDR3 region has the DNA TGTGCCAGCTCACCGGGACAGGGTACCTACGAGCAGTACTTC. Translated, it gives CASSPGQGTYEQYF. Using reference TRBV18 and TRBJ2-7 for the parts outside the CDR3, the full variable domain is NAGVMQNPRHLVRRRGQEARLRCSPMKGHSHVYWYRQLPEEGLKFMVYLQKENIIDESGMPKERFSAEFPKEGPSILRIQQVVRGDSAAYFCASSPGQGTYEQYFGPGTRLTVT.

This clone is a singleton in its sample. The J gene is TRBJ2-1, the V gene TRBV7-8, with 7 nucleotides matching TRBD1. The J segment lost 4 bases and the V segment lost 5 bases, leaving 5 bases of the junction unmatched. Germline loops: CDR1 SGHVS, CDR2 FQNEAQ. This CDR3 contains 14 residues. CDR3 sequence: CASSRDRFYNEQFF. DNA of the CDR3: TGTGCCAGCAGCCGGGACAGATTTTACAATGAGCAGTTCTTC.

The genes are TRBV27 and TRBJ2-7; tentative D call: TRBD2 (7 bases). There are 14 residues in the CDR3. Trimming shortened V by 5 bases and J by 4 bases, and 15 bases separated the two germline ends. Germline-derived CDR1 and CDR2 are MNHEY and SMNVEV (reference sequence). The CDR3 DNA follows: TGTGCCAGCAGTGTCGGGGGGCTTCGATACGAGCAGTACTTC. It translates to CASSVGGLRYEQYF.

V and J are TRBV5-4 and TRBJ2-7, with TRBD2 identical over 9 bases. CDR3 size: 16 residues. CDR1 is SGHNT, CDR2 YYREEE, per germline (reference sequence). J was trimmed by 1 base and V by 0 bases; bases with no gene match: 5. CDR3 protein: CASSLGLAGMSYEQYF. In DNA form, the CDR3 reads TGTGCCAGCAGCTTGGGGCTAGCGGGGATGTCCTACGAGCAGTACTTC. The full variable domain, rest sourced from reference TRBV5-4 and TRBJ2-7, is ETGVTQSPTHLIKTRGQQVTLRCSSQSGHNTVSWYQQALGQGPQFIFQYYREEENGRGNFPPRFSGLQFPNYSSELNVNALELDDSALYLCASSLGLAGMSYEQYFGPGTRLTVT.

The J gene is TRBJ1-4, the V gene TRBV19; no clear D gene. The germline V and J ends were trimmed by 3 bases and 5 bases, with 13 bases remaining between them. Per the germline V gene, CDR1 is LNHDA and CDR2 is SQIVND (reference sequence). The length of the CDR3 is 15 residues. CDR3 region: CASSMIGEANEKLFF. The CDR3, as DNA: TGTGCCAGTAGTATGATCGGGGAGGCGAATGAAAAACTGTTTTTT.

The V gene is TRBV7-6, the J gene TRBJ1-1, with D maybe TRBD1 (6 bases). Germline V gene sequence: CDR1 SGHVS, CDR2 FNYEAQ. Trimming stripped 5 bases from V and 1 base from J, with 11 bases between. CDR3 length: 14 residues. DNA of the CDR3: TGTGCCAGCAGCCCCCGACAGGCGAACACTGAAGCTTTCTTT. This translates into CASSPRQANTEAFF.

The chain links TRBV6-5 to TRBJ2-5, with 12 bases matching TRBD2. Trimming at V came to 5 bases and at J to 5 bases, leaving 6 bases not matched to a gene. The CDR3 runs 15 residues. Per germline, CDR1 MNHEY and CDR2 SVGAGI. The CDR3 loop reads CASSLGLAGWETQYF. DNA of the CDR3: TGTGCCAGCAGTCTCGGACTAGCGGGGTGGGAGACCCAGTACTTC.

The chain joins TRBV2 to TRBJ1-1; weak D call: TRBD1 (5 bases). The CDR3 is 13 residues long. Trimming took off 5 bases at V and 0 bases at J, with 7 bases between the two ends. Germline CDR1 reads SNHLY; CDR2 reads FYNNEI. The CDR3 spells CASSRGVNTEAFF. The CDR3 DNA sequence: TGTGCCAGCAGTCGGGGGGTGAACACTGAAGCTTTCTTT.